These T cell receptor beta chains were read from a single sample in a study of cytomegalovirus exposure and HLA in healthy donors. TCRdb's table, derived via immunoSEQ multiplex PCR, lists solely in-frame clones and lacks some. Of roughly 170,000 clones in the sample, more than 80% were seen once. The material sequenced was PBMCs. These receptors all stem from a man younger than 30 in good health and CMV-seronegative. Each CDR3 is given with its conserved first and last residue. The D gene is left open where the match is weak. The size entry is marked missing in some rows and otherwise reads once, few, many or a size class.

clone size	D gene	V gene	J gene	CDR3 protein	CDR3 DNA
.	.	TRBV28	TRBJ1-5	CASSFGRNSNQPQHF	TGTGCCAGCAGTTTTGGCAGGAATAGCAATCAGCCCCAGCATTTT
.	TRBD2	TRBV14	TRBJ2-7	CASSQGTSVFYEQYF	TGTGCCAGCAGCCAAGGGACTAGCGTATTCTACGAGCAGTACTTC
.	TRBD2	TRBV6-5	TRBJ2-7	CASSTRLAGDYEQYF	TGTGCCAGCAGTACTCGACTAGCGGGGGATTACGAGCAGTATTTC
.	TRBD1	TRBV4-1	TRBJ2-7	CASSQVQDRYHEQYF	TGCGCCAGCAGCCAAGTACAGGACAGGTACCACGAGCAGTACTTC
.	TRBD1	TRBV2	TRBJ2-5	CASWDSRMGEQYF	TGTGCCAGCTGGGACAGTCGGATGGGGGAGCAGTACTTC
.	.	TRBV10-1	TRBJ2-3	CASSEERSTDTQYF	TGCGCCAGCAGTGAAGAGCGGAGCACAGATACGCAGTATTTT
few	.	TRBV27	TRBJ1-2	CASSLSLNYGYTF	TGTGCCAGCAGTTTATCCCTCAACTATGGCTACACCTTC
.	.	TRBV7-6	TRBJ2-7	CASSLGGGEQYF	TGTGCCAGCAGCTTAGGGGGAGGCGAGCAGTACTTC
few	.	TRBV4-1	TRBJ1-6	CASSQGVLNSPLHF	TGCGCCAGCAGCCAAGGTGTTCTCAATTCACCCCTCCACTTT
.	.	TRBV5-6	TRBJ2-2	CASSWRGTGELFF	TGTGCCAGCAGCTGGAGGGGTACCGGGGAGCTGTTTTTT
.	.	TRBV4-1	TRBJ2-7	CASSPQQVGEQYF	TGCGCCAGCAGCCCACAACAGGTCGGCGAGCAGTACTTC
.	TRBD1	TRBV19	TRBJ1-2	CASRNAGQSYYGYTF	TGTGCCAGTAGAAATGCGGGACAGAGCTACTATGGCTACACCTTC
.	TRBD1	TRBV11-2	TRBJ2-7	CASSFPYGTGVTYEQYF	TGTGCCAGCAGCTTTCCGTACGGGACAGGGGTGACCTACGAGCAGTACTTC
once	TRBD1	TRBV7-2	TRBJ2-7	CASSGQGYEQYF	TGTGCCAGCAGCGGACAGGGCTACGAGCAGTACTTC
.	.	TRBV27	TRBJ2-1	CASSLGSSYNEQFF	TGTGCCAGCAGTTTGGGCAGCTCCTACAATGAGCAGTTCTTC
.	TRBD1	TRBV2	TRBJ2-3	CASSETGGTDTQYF	TGTGCCAGCAGTGAAACAGGGGGCACAGATACGCAGTATTTT
few	.	TRBV6-1	TRBJ1-2	CASRAPGEGGYTF	TGTGCCAGCAGAGCCCCAGGGGAGGGTGGCTACACCTTC
.	.	TRBV6-1	TRBJ1-5	CASSEARGGNQPQHF	TGTGCCAGCAGTGAGGCCAGGGGTGGTAATCAGCCCCAGCATTTT
.	TRBD1	TRBV7-9	TRBJ1-5	CASSSGQGVPWPQHF	TGTGCCAGCAGCTCCGGACAGGGGGTCCCATGGCCCCAGCATTTT
.	TRBD1	TRBV2	TRBJ2-5	CASSEVEGGIETQYF	TGTGCCAGCAGTGAGGTAGAAGGGGGCATTGAGACCCAGTACTTC
few	TRBD1	TRBV7-9	TRBJ1-5	CASSHSSFSRGLNQPQHF	TGTGCCAGCAGCCATTCCTCTTTCTCTAGGGGGCTAAATCAGCCCCAGCATTTT
.	TRBD1	TRBV6-5	TRBJ2-1	CASSYARTGRNEQFF	TGTGCCAGCAGTTACGCACGGACAGGCCGCAATGAGCAGTTCTTC
.	.	TRBV19	TRBJ1-1	CASSISANTGAFF	TGTGCCAGTAGTATCTCAGCGAACACTGGAGCTTTCTTT
.	.	TRBV10-2	TRBJ2-7	CASSGFSSSYEQYF	TGCGCCAGCAGTGGGTTTTCGAGCTCCTACGAGCAGTACTTC